The 21 T cell receptor beta chains below were found in one sample sequenced in a study of cytomegalovirus exposure and HLA in healthy donors. With 60 Vbeta and 13 Jbeta primers, the PCR was carried out. TCRdb's copy holds only in-frame clones and misses some; the assay was immunoSEQ multiplex PCR. This sample has fewer than 150,000 clones; approximately 80% occur once, and the top ten carry 4% to 6%. Sequenced: PBMCs. These receptors came from a woman in her forties or fifties in good health and CMV-seronegative.

The V call is TRBV6-1, the J call TRBJ1-5; 8 nucleotides line up with TRBD1. V gave up 4 bases and J gave up 6 bases; unmatched junction bases: 5. The CDR3 covers 14 residues. In germline, CDR1 is MNHNS, CDR2 SASEGT. The CDR3 DNA follows: TGTGCCAGCAGTGCCGACAGGGGAGGTCAGCCCCAGCATTTT. This codes for CASSADRGGQPQHF.

This chain joins TRBV19 and TRBJ2-5, with 8 bases aligning to TRBD2. Unmatched junction bases numbered 7, after V lost 5 bases and J lost 2 bases. In germline, CDR1 is LNHDA, CDR2 SQIVND (reference sequence). This CDR3 spans 15 amino acids. This CDR3 is CASSSRAGEQETQYF. The CDR3 DNA sequence: TGTGCCAGTAGTTCACGAGCGGGGGAACAAGAGACCCAGTACTTC.

Only a few counts were recorded for this clone. This chain joins TRBV7-9 and TRBJ2-7, with D uncertain. Trimming stripped 4 bases from V and 3 bases from J, with 7 bases between. Germline V gives CDR1 SEHNR, CDR2 FQNEAQ (reference sequence). The CDR3 consists of 12 residues. The CDR3 reads CASSSSGYEQYF. The CDR3 nucleotides read TGTGCCAGCAGCTCATCAGGCTACGAGCAGTACTTC.

The rearrangement joins TRBV19 to TRBJ2-7, with 10 bases that match TRBD1. The V segment lost 3 bases and the J segment 0 bases; nucleotides outside the gene matches: 2. CDR3 length equals 15 residues. CDR1 is LNHDA, CDR2 SQIVND, per germline (reference sequence). The DNA for the CDR3 is TGTGCCAGTAGTATGGGACAGGGGAGCTCCTACGAGCAGTACTTC. This translates into CASSMGQGSSYEQYF.

The J gene is TRBJ1-1, the V gene TRBV18, with TRBD1 matching 8 bases. Looked up from germline, CDR1 is KGHSH and CDR2 is LQKENI. This CDR3 is 14 amino acids long. Germline trimming cut 5 bases from V and 10 bases from J; bases unmatched to any gene: 12. CDR3 coding DNA: TGTGCCAGCTCATCCACAGGGGGTCCCGCTGCAGCTTTCTTT. Amino acid sequence: CASSSTGGPAAAFF.

This chain uses TRBV7-2 with TRBJ2-5, with D possibly TRBD1 on 6 matching bases. V was clipped by 2 bases and J by 5 bases, with 9 bases between them. CDR3 length: 13 amino acids. CDR1 is SGHTA, CDR2 FQGNSA, per germline. The CDR3: CASSLNRGETQYF. CDR3 DNA sequence: TGTGCCAGCAGCTTAAATAGGGGGGAGACCCAGTACTTC.

The chain links TRBV5-1 to TRBJ2-7; no reliable D call. This CDR3 has 12 residues. V was trimmed by 2 bases and J by 4 bases, leaving 7 bases between them. The V gene's germline CDR1 is SGHRS and CDR2 YFSETQ. CDR3 nucleotides: TGCGCCAGCAGCTTCGGCGGTTACGAGCAGTACTTC. The encoded protein is CASSFGGYEQYF.

The V call is TRBV2, the J call TRBJ1-6; TRBD1 matches 7 bases. Germline loops: CDR1 SNHLY, CDR2 FYNNEI. The CDR3 contains 19 residues. V lost 6 bases to trimming and J lost 0 bases; unmatched junction nucleotides: 14. The DNA for the CDR3 is TGTGCCAGCAGCCGAGGAAGACAGGGCACTGACTCCTATAATTCACCCCTCCACTTT. This encodes CASSRGRQGTDSYNSPLHF.

The rearrangement joins TRBV5-1 to TRBJ2-2; tentatively, D is TRBD1 (6 bases). Deletions cut 1 base from V and 10 bases from J, with 14 bases between. CDR3 length: 14 residues. Looked up from germline, CDR1 is SGHRS and CDR2 is YFSETQ. Here the CDR3 DNA reads TGCGCCAGCAGCTTGTCAGGGGTCGGGACGGAGCTGTTTTTT. It encodes CASSLSGVGTELFF.

The rearrangement uses TRBV7-3 and TRBJ2-3; perhaps TRBD2 as D (6 bases). With 4 bases removed from V and 4 bases from J, the gap between germline ends came to 18 bases. The CDR3 is 16 amino acids. Germline V gene sequence: CDR1 SGHTA, CDR2 FQGTGA. CDR3 in amino acids: CASSYSGLRQADTQYF. In nucleotides, the CDR3 is TGTGCCAGCAGCTATTCGGGACTCCGGCAGGCAGATACGCAGTATTTT.

The chain employs TRBV30 and TRBJ1-3, with 10 bases matching TRBD1. V gave up 5 bases and J gave up 2 bases; unmatched junction bases: 12. Germline assignment: CDR1 GTSNPN and CDR2 SVGIG (reference sequence). The CDR3 has 17 amino acids. CDR3 loop: CAWDPGQGMIAGNTIYF. The CDR3, as DNA: TGTGCCTGGGACCCGGGACAGGGGATGATTGCTGGAAACACCATATATTTT. Based on the CDR3 plus reference TRBV30 and TRBJ1-3, the full variable domain is SQTIHQWPATLVQPVGSPLSLECTVEGTSNPNLYWYRQAAGRGLQLLFYSVGIGQISSEVPQNLSASRPQDRQFILSSKKLLLSDSGFYLCAWDPGQGMIAGNTIYFGEGSWLTVV.

V and J are TRBV2 and TRBJ1-5; D may be TRBD1 (6 bases). This CDR3 contains 14 residues. With 2 bases removed from V and 2 bases from J, the gap between germline ends came to 7 bases. Germline V lookup: CDR1 SNHLY, CDR2 FYNNEI. The DNA for the CDR3 is TGTGCCAGCAGTGAATCAGGGGGCAATCAGCCCCAGCATTTT. Its translation is CASSESGGNQPQHF.

V and J are TRBV19 and TRBJ1-6, with 8 bases aligning to TRBD1. This CDR3 comprises 15 residues. J gave up 9 bases and V 3 bases, and 7 bases lay outside the gene matches. Germline V gene sequence: CDR1 LNHDA, CDR2 SQIVND (reference sequence). CDR3: CASSISDRDGSPLHF. In nucleotides, the CDR3 is TGTGCCAGTAGTATCTCGGACAGGGATGGTTCACCCCTCCACTTT.

This chain links TRBV27 with TRBJ2-7; D is ambiguous. The ends were cut back, 7 bases at V and 1 base at J, with 11 bases in the middle. This CDR3 spans 13 amino acids. Germline assignment: CDR1 MNHEY and CDR2 SMNVEV (reference sequence). CDR3 coding DNA: TGTGCCAGCACCTCCGCGGATTCCTACGAGCAGTACTTC. Translating gives CASTSADSYEQYF.

The rearrangement uses TRBV30 and TRBJ1-2; possible D gene TRBD1, 6 bases. CDR1 GTSNPN and CDR2 SVGIG come from the germline V gene (reference sequence). The CDR3 contains 13 residues. The V end lost 4 bases, the J end lost 5 bases, and 14 bases lay between the germline ends. The CDR3: CAWNTGTPYGYTF. The CDR3, as DNA: TGTGCCTGGAACACCGGGACACCATATGGCTACACCTTC.

The rearrangement joins TRBV7-9 to TRBJ1-4; D gene ambiguous. V was pared by 5 bases and J by 7 bases, with 20 bases between. The CDR3 covers 16 residues. The germline gives CDR1 SEHNR, CDR2 FQNEAQ (reference sequence). The CDR3 DNA follows: TGTGCCAGCAGCCCTAGGACTTTCAGCGGGCGTGAAAAACTGTTTTTT. This gives the protein CASSPRTFSGREKLFF.

For the CDR3, the DNA is TGCGCCAGCAGCTTGGGTTGGGGACAACTATCTTTCTATGGCTACACCTTC. Its translation: CASSLGWGQLSFYGYTF. The chain couples TRBV5-1 to TRBJ1-2, with a tentative D call TRBD1 (6 bases). Germline CDR1 reads SGHRS; CDR2 reads YFSETQ. The CDR3 runs 17 residues. Trimming pared 0 bases from V and 4 bases from J, leaving 19 bases between.

The chain uses TRBV4-2 and TRBJ2-7; 7 nucleotides line up with TRBD2. V lost 4 bases to trimming and J lost 7 bases; unmatched junction nucleotides: 16. CDR3 length equals 16 residues. Germline assignment: CDR1 LGHNA and CDR2 YNFKEQ. The CDR3 nucleotides read TGTGCCAGCAGCCCGGATTTGGCCAGCGGGGCGCGAGAGCAGTACTTC. Protein sequence: CASSPDLASGAREQYF.

The rearrangement joins TRBV11-3 to TRBJ1-1, with D hard to call. The CDR3 extends over 13 amino acids. V was pared by 5 bases and J by 0 bases, with 7 bases between. Germline lookup yields CDR1 SGHNT and CDR2 YENEEA. The CDR3 DNA is TGTGCCAGCAGCACAACAGTGAACACTGAAGCTTTCTTT. Its protein product is CASSTTVNTEAFF.

The sample holds one count of this clone. The chain carries TRBV19 and TRBJ1-6; tentative D call: TRBD1 (5 bases). The V gene lost 3 bases and the J gene lost 4 bases, with 10 bases spanning the gap. This CDR3 is built from 15 residues. CDR1 LNHDA and CDR2 SQIVND come from the germline V gene (reference sequence). The DNA for the CDR3 is TGTGCCAGTAGTATCTCGGGGGAATATAATTCACCCCTCCACTTT. Amino acids: CASSISGEYNSPLHF.

This chain connects TRBV7-2 to TRBJ2-5; the match to TRBD2 covers 11 bases. There are 16 residues in the CDR3. Germline CDR1 reads SGHTA; CDR2 reads FQGNSA. V gave up 1 base and J gave up 1 base; unmatched junction bases: 2. For the CDR3, the DNA is TGTGCCAGCAGCTTAGAAACTAGCGGGGGCCAAGAGACCCAGTACTTC. The encoded protein is CASSLETSGGQETQYF.